These 26 T cell receptor beta chains came from one sample sequenced in a study of graft-versus-host responses after intestinal transplantation. Some clones are missing from TCRdb's copy, which holds only in-frame ones; the method was immunoSEQ multiplex PCR. The sample lists approximately 10,000 clones; about 70% were seen once. Processed graft tissue released its intraepithelial and lamina propria lymphocytes. Sequencing was performed on ileum tissue, taken about 150 days after intestinal transplantation. These receptors were taken from a human patient who received an intestinal transplant, so some T cells may come from the graft donor.

This chain links TRBV5-4 with TRBJ2-5, with 7 bases matching TRBD1. The V segment lost 4 bases and the J segment 3 bases; nucleotides outside the gene matches: 9. CDR3 length equals 15 residues. The V gene's germline CDR1 is SGHNT and CDR2 YYREEE (reference sequence). CDR3 sequence (DNA): TGTGCCAGCAGCACAAGAACTGACAGGGAAGAGACCCAGTACTTC. Translated: CASSTRTDREETQYF.

This clone is labeled as medium-sized (0.01 to 0.1%). The V and J genes are TRBV6-1 and TRBJ2-2; 8 bases map to TRBD1. Per the germline V gene, CDR1 is MNHNS and CDR2 is SASEGT. The CDR3 is made up of 14 amino acids. After removal of 6 bases from V and 6 bases from J, the junction contained 6 bases not matched to a gene. The CDR3 sequence is CASSTGGEAGELFF. The DNA of the CDR3 is TGTGCCAGCAGCACAGGGGGAGAGGCCGGGGAGCTGTTTTTT.

V gene TRBV9 combines with J gene TRBJ1-3, with unresolved D. The CDR3 sequence is 16 residues long. CDR1 is SGDLS, CDR2 YYNGEE, per germline. Between the trimmed V and J ends, which lost 3 bases and 0 bases, there was a span of 13 bases. CDR3 DNA: TGTGCCAGCAGCGCCTTCGAACTTAGCTCTGGAAACACCATATATTTT. This codes for CASSAFELSSGNTIYF.

The chain couples TRBV19 to TRBJ1-2, with a weak D call TRBD1 (5 bases). Germline CDR1 and CDR2: LNHDA and SQIVND (reference sequence). CDR3 length: 15 amino acids. V lost 0 bases and J lost 2, with 10 bases in between. CDR3 nucleotide sequence: TGTGCCAGTAGTATAGATTTGCGGGGGAACTATGGCTACACCTTC. Protein: CASSIDLRGNYGYTF.

This clone occurred a few times. The CDR3 reads CSARGGHEQFF. The CDR3 coding sequence is TGCAGTGCTAGGGGTGGGCATGAGCAGTTCTTC. The gene calls are TRBV20-1 and TRBJ2-1; no clear D. The CDR3 runs 11 residues. The germline CDR1 and CDR2 sequences are DFQATT and SNEGSKA (reference sequence). Trimming took off 3 bases at V and 8 bases at J, with 8 bases between the two ends.

V usage is TRBV1 and J usage is TRBJ1-5. TRBV1 is classified as a pseudogene. This CDR3 region has 10 residues. The CDR3 bases are TGCACCAGCACCTATCAGCCCCAGCATTTT. Translation: CTSTYQPQHF.

The rearrangement joins TRBV6-5 to TRBJ1-1, with D uncertain. The CDR3 length is 15 residues. Germline CDR1 reads MNHEY; CDR2 reads SVGAGI. V lost 5 bases and J lost 3, with 16 bases in between. Here the CDR3 reads CASSTSWRRDTEAFF. CDR3 nucleotides: TGTGCCAGCAGTACCTCGTGGAGGCGGGACACTGAAGCTTTCTTT.

The rearrangement joins TRBV19 to TRBJ2-7, with 9 nucleotides matching TRBD1. The CDR3 runs 13 residues. Germline values: CDR1 LNHDA, CDR2 SQIVND (reference sequence). After removal of 5 bases from V and 4 bases from J, the junction contained 3 bases not matched to a gene. The CDR3 here is CASSLDRGYEQYF. As DNA, the CDR3 is TGTGCCAGTAGTCTGGACAGGGGATACGAGCAGTACTTC.

V is TRBV28 and J is TRBJ2-7, with 7 bases aligning to TRBD2. The CDR3 is made up of 18 amino acids. Germline V lookup: CDR1 MDHEN, CDR2 SYDVKM. V trimming: 10 bases; J trimming: 6 bases; junction bases outside the gene matches: 27. The CDR3 here is CATSPRGSRDGSWGEQYF. The CDR3 DNA follows: TGTGCCACCTCGCCTCGCGGGAGCAGGGACGGGAGTTGGGGCGAGCAGTACTTC. The full variable domain, rest sourced from reference TRBV28 and TRBJ2-7, is DVKVTQSSRYLVKRTGEKVFLECVQDMDHENMFWYRQDPGLGLRLIYFSYDVKMKEKGDIPEGYSVSREKKERFSLILESASTNQTSMYLCATSPRGSRDGSWGEQYFGPGTRLTVT.

This clone came up once. This chain uses TRBV10-3 with TRBJ2-7; possibly TRBD2 for D (5 bases). Germline V gene lookup returns CDR1 ENHRY and CDR2 SYGVKD. Trimming pared 4 bases from V and 4 bases from J, leaving 14 bases between. This CDR3 region has 14 residues. The CDR3 spells CAISAHPGSYEQYF. The DNA for the CDR3 is TGTGCCATCAGTGCTCACCCGGGATCTTACGAGCAGTACTTC.

V usage is TRBV2 and J usage is TRBJ2-2; TRBD1 agrees at 8 bases. There are 14 residues in the CDR3. V gave up 4 bases and J gave up 4 bases; unmatched junction bases: 2. CDR1 and CDR2 from the germline V gene are SNHLY and FYNNEI. DNA of the CDR3: TGTGCCAGCAGTGGGGACAGGCTCACCGGGGAGCTGTTTTTT. It translates to CASSGDRLTGELFF.

This chain links TRBV20-1 with TRBJ1-1; the D is unclear. The ends were cut back, 3 bases at V and 10 bases at J, with 12 bases in the middle. This CDR3 is built from 11 residues. Germline CDR1 reads DFQATT; CDR2 reads SNEGSKA (reference sequence). The CDR3 reads CSASPGSGAFF. Written as DNA, the CDR3 is TGCAGTGCTAGTCCAGGATCCGGAGCTTTCTTT.

This clone was found a few times. This rearrangement joins TRBV28 to TRBJ2-7; D might be TRBD2 (6 bases). Germline V gene data show CDR1 as MDHEN and CDR2 as SYDVKM. Trimming took off 6 bases at V and 4 bases at J, with 13 bases between the two ends. This CDR3 has 13 amino acids. CDR3 sequence: CASRLGLPYEQYF. CDR3 bases: TGTGCCAGCAGGCTCGGACTACCTTACGAGCAGTACTTC.

V gene TRBV27 combines with J gene TRBJ2-1, with D possibly being TRBD1 (6 bases). Germline V gives CDR1 MNHEY, CDR2 SMNVEV (reference sequence). The CDR3 runs to 14 residues. Trimming took off 6 bases at V and 6 bases at J, with 15 bases between the two ends. The CDR3 region has the DNA TGTGCCAGCAGCACCCTGCAGGGGCCCAATGAGCAGTTCTTC. It encodes CASSTLQGPNEQFF.

The chain is built from TRBV6-6 and TRBJ1-1, with D unclear. CDR1 and CDR2 from the germline V gene are MNHNY and SVGAGI (reference sequence). The CDR3 has 13 amino acids. The V end lost 7 bases, the J end lost 1 base, and 10 bases lay between the germline ends. CDR3 loop: CASTAVGNTEAFF. The CDR3 DNA reads TGTGCCAGCACCGCGGTCGGGAACACTGAAGCTTTCTTT.

The genes are TRBV7-6 and TRBJ2-5; no firm D call. The CDR3 has 14 amino acids. The germline V gene has CDR1 SGHVS and CDR2 FNYEAQ. Deletions cut 2 bases from V and 1 base from J, with 8 bases between. The CDR3 DNA is TGTGCCAGCAGCTTATCTACAGCCCAAGAGACCCAGTACTTC. Translation: CASSLSTAQETQYF.

The chain uses TRBV10-3 and TRBJ2-7, with D maybe TRBD1 (6 bases). This CDR3 is built from 16 residues. Trimming took off 10 bases at V and 4 bases at J, with 26 bases between the two ends. CDR1 is ENHRY and CDR2 is SYGVKD in the germline V gene. Here the CDR3 reads CATLRGLRKGWYEQYF. In nucleotides, the CDR3 is TGTGCCACATTAAGGGGGTTGCGGAAAGGGTGGTACGAGCAGTACTTC.

V is TRBV18 and J is TRBJ2-1; 13 bases line up with TRBD2. Germline CDR1 is KGHSH and CDR2 is LQKENI. The CDR3 contains 16 residues. V dropped 3 bases and J dropped 7; count of bases not matched to a gene: 6. CDR3 loop: CASSPKLAGGLNEQFF. The CDR3 nucleotides read TGTGCCAGCTCACCTAAACTAGCGGGGGGGCTAAATGAGCAGTTCTTC.

The gene calls are TRBV11-3 and TRBJ2-2, with TRBD1 matching over 10 bases. Germline V gene data show CDR1 as SGHNT and CDR2 as YENEEA. The V segment lost 4 bases and the J segment 8 bases; nucleotides outside the gene matches: 7. The CDR3 runs to 15 residues. CDR3 nucleotide sequence: TGTGCCAGCAGCTCGAGACAGGGGGCAGCGGGGGAGCTGTTTTTT. Translated: CASSSRQGAAGELFF.

The gene calls are TRBV29-1 and TRBJ2-2; 7 bases match TRBD1. The CDR3 covers 13 residues. CDR1 SQVTM and CDR2 ANQGSEA come from the germline V gene. The ends lost 7 bases at V and 2 bases at J; junction bases unmatched: 4. The CDR3 spells CSANRGNTGELFF. In DNA form, the CDR3 reads TGCAGCGCGAACAGGGGCAACACCGGGGAGCTGTTTTTT.

J is TRBJ1-5 and V is TRBV19; possibly TRBD1 for D (6 bases). V gave up 7 bases and J gave up 4 bases, with 8 bases separating them. CDR1 is LNHDA, CDR2 SQIVND, per germline (reference sequence). This CDR3 contains 12 residues. The CDR3 nucleotides read TGTGCCAGTAACAGGGTGAATCAGCCCCAGCATTTT. Its protein is CASNRVNQPQHF.

This clone was observed a single time. J is TRBJ1-5 and V is TRBV18; D not certain. Germline V lookup: CDR1 KGHSH, CDR2 LQKENI. V gave up 6 bases and J gave up 0 bases, with 15 bases separating them. The CDR3 has 16 residues. The CDR3 DNA reads as TGTGCCAGCTCCCCCCTCTCCCGGGATAGCAATCAGCCCCAGCATTTT. Its protein product is CASSPLSRDSNQPQHF. Together with reference TRBV18 and TRBJ1-5, the CDR3 gives the full variable domain: NAGVMQNPRHLVRRRGQEARLRCSPMKGHSHVYWYRQLPEEGLKFMVYLQKENIIDESGMPKERFSAEFPKEGPSILRIQQVVRGDSAAYFCASSPLSRDSNQPQHFGDGTRLSIL.

The chain is built from TRBV25-1 and TRBJ2-7; 8 positions match TRBD2. V trimming: 5 bases; J trimming: 3 bases; junction bases outside the gene matches: 18. There are 18 residues in the CDR3. The germline gives CDR1 MGHDK, CDR2 SYGVNS. The CDR3 reads CASSWAGVSPGGDYEQYF. The CDR3 DNA follows: TGTGCCAGCAGTTGGGCAGGTGTTTCACCCGGGGGGGACTACGAGCAGTACTTC.

A single count supports this clone. This chain uses TRBV7-9 with TRBJ2-7; 7 bases align to TRBD1. Germline CDR1 and CDR2: SEHNR and FQNEAQ (reference sequence). Losses at the gene ends were 5 bases for V and 2 bases for J; bases not matched to a gene: 9. This CDR3 comprises 15 residues. The CDR3, as DNA: TGTGCCAGCAGCCAAAGGGGGCTAGGAACCTACGAGCAGTACTTC. This translates into CASSQRGLGTYEQYF.

This clone turned up a few times. This sequence joins TRBV6-5 and TRBJ2-2; D is possibly TRBD2 (6 bases). Germline loops: CDR1 MNHEY, CDR2 SVGAGI. Between the trimmed V and J ends, which lost 2 bases and 4 bases, there was a span of 8 bases. The CDR3 is 14 residues long. This CDR3 is CASSYTGSTGELFF. The CDR3 nucleotides read TGTGCCAGCAGTTACACCGGGAGCACCGGGGAGCTGTTTTTT.

V and J are TRBV9 and TRBJ2-3; 7 nucleotides line up with TRBD2. This CDR3 spans 13 amino acids. Germline loops: CDR1 SGDLS, CDR2 YYNGEE. V lost 7 bases and J lost 6; bases outside the gene matches: 8. For the CDR3, the DNA is TGTGCCAGCGGGAGGGGATTGGTGGATACGCAGTATTTT. Protein: CASGRGLVDTQYF.